A selection of T cell receptor beta chains follows, all from one sample in a study of cytomegalovirus exposure and HLA in healthy donors. The assay was immunoSEQ multiplex PCR, and TCRdb's table has in-frame clones only and misses some. The sample consists of about 120,000 clones, approximately 81% of them appearing once. Input material: PBMCs. The receptors here all came from a woman under 40 in good health and CMV-seronegative. Each CDR3 is given with its conserved first and last residue. Fields, in order: clone size, D gene, V gene, J gene, CDR3 DNA, CDR3 protein. D genes are given only for firm matches. Clone size appears in some rows only: once, few, many, or a class for an expanded clone.

clone_size: .
d_call: TRBD2
v_call: TRBV4-3
j_call: TRBJ2-1
cdr3_nt: TGCGCCAGCAGCCAAGATAGCCCAGCGGGGGGAAACAATGAGCAGTTCTTC
cdr3_aa: CASSQDSPAGGNNEQFF

clone_size: .
d_call: TRBD1
v_call: TRBV14
j_call: TRBJ2-3
cdr3_nt: TGTGCCAGCAGCCAAGACTGGACAGGGTCGATGAATTTT
cdr3_aa: CASSQDWTGSMNF

clone_size: few
d_call: .
v_call: TRBV13
j_call: TRBJ2-2
cdr3_nt: TGTGCCAGCAGCTTACGTCAGGCGAACACCGGGGAGCTGTTTTTT
cdr3_aa: CASSLRQANTGELFF

clone_size: .
d_call: .
v_call: TRBV14
j_call: TRBJ1-1
cdr3_nt: TGTGCCAGCAGCCAAGATCTAGCTGGTACGCGGGAAGCTTTCTTT
cdr3_aa: CASSQDLAGTREAFF

clone_size: .
d_call: .
v_call: TRBV30
j_call: TRBJ2-1
cdr3_nt: TGTGCCTGGAGTGTATCAGGCTACAATGAGCAGTTCTTC
cdr3_aa: CAWSVSGYNEQFF

clone_size: .
d_call: TRBD1
v_call: TRBV4-1
j_call: TRBJ1-2
cdr3_nt: TGCGCCAGCAGCTACCCCGGGACAGGGTATGGCTACACCTTC
cdr3_aa: CASSYPGTGYGYTF

clone_size: .
d_call: .
v_call: TRBV29-1
j_call: TRBJ1-4
cdr3_nt: TGCAGCGTTGAATATGAGGGGGTGGCCGTGGATGAAAAACTGTTTTTT
cdr3_aa: CSVEYEGVAVDEKLFF

clone_size: .
d_call: TRBD2
v_call: TRBV9
j_call: TRBJ2-2
cdr3_nt: TGTGCCAGCAGCGTAGCTCCAGCGGGGGCCCTATCCGGGGAGCTGTTTTTT
cdr3_aa: CASSVAPAGALSGELFF

clone_size: .
d_call: .
v_call: TRBV27
j_call: TRBJ2-3
cdr3_nt: TGTGCCAGCAGTTTACTTAGGACAGGAGGGAGCACAGATACGCAGTATTTT
cdr3_aa: CASSLLRTGGSTDTQYF

clone_size: .
d_call: .
v_call: TRBV11-3
j_call: TRBJ1-6
cdr3_nt: TGTGCCAGCAGCCCCGGGACACTCTGGAATTCACCCCTCCACTTT
cdr3_aa: CASSPGTLWNSPLHF

clone_size: .
d_call: .
v_call: TRBV5-1
j_call: TRBJ2-3
cdr3_nt: TGCGCCAGCAGTCTCAGGGGAACGGATACGCAGTATTTT
cdr3_aa: CASSLRGTDTQYF

clone_size: .
d_call: .
v_call: TRBV2
j_call: TRBJ1-5
cdr3_nt: TGTGCCAGCAGTGAAAGGGCAGGGGTCGGCAATCAGCCCCAGCATTTT
cdr3_aa: CASSERAGVGNQPQHF

clone_size: .
d_call: .
v_call: TRBV6-5
j_call: TRBJ1-6
cdr3_nt: TGTGCCAGCAGTTACGCAAATAGCGCTAATTCACCCCTCCACTTT
cdr3_aa: CASSYANSANSPLHF